This T cell receptor (beta chain) came from a study of blood T cell repertoires in COVID-19. Produced via immunoSEQ multiplex PCR; TCRdb's table is partial and in-frame only. The sample gives approximately 450,000 clones, about 85% of which show up once; approximately 2% is in the top ten. V lost 4 bases to trimming and J lost 5 bases, with 11 bases between them. Per the germline V gene, CDR1 is SGHRS and CDR2 is YFSETQ. The CDR3 has 13 amino acids. Which cohort a participant joined came from the clinical history participants gave. This receptor was identified in a woman younger than 35 with acute COVID-19. V gene TRBV5-1 combines with J gene TRBJ2-3; no firm D call. Sequencing used PBMCs or T cells enriched from blood (not recorded which). Here the CDR3 reads CASSEEPGDTQYF. In DNA, the CDR3 is TGCGCCAGCAGCGAAGAACCGGGAGATACGCAGTATTTT.